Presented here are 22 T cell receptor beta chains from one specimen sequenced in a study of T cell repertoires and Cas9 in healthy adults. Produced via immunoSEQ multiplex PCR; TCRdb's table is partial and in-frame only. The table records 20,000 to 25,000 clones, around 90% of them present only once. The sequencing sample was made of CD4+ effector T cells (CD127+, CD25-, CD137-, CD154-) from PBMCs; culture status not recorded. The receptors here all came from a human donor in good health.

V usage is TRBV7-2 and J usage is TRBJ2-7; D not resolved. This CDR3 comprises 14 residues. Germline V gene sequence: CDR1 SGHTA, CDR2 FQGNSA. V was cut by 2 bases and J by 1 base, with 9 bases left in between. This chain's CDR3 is CASSLNILSYEQYV. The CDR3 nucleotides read TGTGCCAGCAGCTTAAATATACTTTCCTACGAGCAGTACGTC.

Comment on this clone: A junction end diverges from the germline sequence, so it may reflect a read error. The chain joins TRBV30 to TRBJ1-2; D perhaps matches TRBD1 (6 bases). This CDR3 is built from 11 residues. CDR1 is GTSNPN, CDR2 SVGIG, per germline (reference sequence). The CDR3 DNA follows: TGTGCCTGGAGTCCATCAGGGGCCACGAACTTC. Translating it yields CAWSPSGATNF.

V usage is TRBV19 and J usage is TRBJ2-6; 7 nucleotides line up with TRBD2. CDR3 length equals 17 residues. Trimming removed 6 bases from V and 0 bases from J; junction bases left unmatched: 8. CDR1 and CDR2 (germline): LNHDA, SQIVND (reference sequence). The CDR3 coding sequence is TGTGCCAGTAGATGGGGGGAGGGAGTCTCTGGGGCCAACGTCCTGACTTTC. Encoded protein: CASRWGEGVSGANVLTF.

DNA of the CDR3: TGTGCCAGCACCAATGGACAGGGGACGTGGAATGAGCAGTTCTTC. It specifies CASTNGQGTWNEQFF. This chain connects TRBV27 to TRBJ2-1; 9 bases fit TRBD1. The germline CDR1 and CDR2 sequences are MNHEY and SMNVEV (reference sequence). The V segment lost 7 bases and the J segment 7 bases; nucleotides outside the gene matches: 11. This CDR3 is built from 15 residues.

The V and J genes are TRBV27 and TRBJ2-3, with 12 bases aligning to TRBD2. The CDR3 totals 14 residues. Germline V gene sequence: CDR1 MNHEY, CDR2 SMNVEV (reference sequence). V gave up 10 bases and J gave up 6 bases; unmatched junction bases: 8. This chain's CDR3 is CATHLAGGLDTQYF. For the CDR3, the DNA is TGTGCCACCCATCTAGCGGGGGGGCTGGATACGCAGTATTTT.

The CDR3 region has the DNA TGTGCCAGCTCATTGTCCCGGGACAGTTATACGCAGTATTTT. It yields the protein CASSLSRDSYTQYF. The chain couples TRBV18 to TRBJ2-3; TRBD1 aligns across 7 bases. Germline V gene lookup returns CDR1 KGHSH and CDR2 LQKENI. There are 14 residues in the CDR3. V lost 5 bases, J lost 7 bases, and 9 bases stayed unmatched. The variable domain in full, with the rest retrieved from reference TRBV18 and TRBJ2-3, is NAGVMQNPRHLVRRRGQEARLRCSPMKGHSHVYWYRQLPEEGLKFMVYLQKENIIDESGMPKERFSAEFPKEGPSILRIQQVVRGDSAAYFCASSLSRDSYTQYFGPGTRLTVL.

The CDR3 loop is CASSTGRQGITGANVLTF. The CDR3 DNA follows: TGTGCCAGCAGCACCGGTCGCCAGGGTATTACTGGGGCCAACGTCCTGACTTTC. The J gene is TRBJ2-6, the V gene TRBV5-4; possibly TRBD1 for D (5 bases). This CDR3 has 18 residues. V lost 4 bases, J lost 2 bases, and 19 bases lay in between. In germline, CDR1 is SGHNT, CDR2 YYREEE (reference sequence).

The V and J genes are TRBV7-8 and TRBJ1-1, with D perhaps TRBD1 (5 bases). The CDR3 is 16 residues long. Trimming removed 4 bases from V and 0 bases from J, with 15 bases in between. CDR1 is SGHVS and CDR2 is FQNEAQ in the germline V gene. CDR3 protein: CASSSEGWGMNTEAFF. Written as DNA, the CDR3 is TGTGCCAGCAGCTCTGAGGGTTGGGGGATGAACACTGAAGCTTTCTTT.

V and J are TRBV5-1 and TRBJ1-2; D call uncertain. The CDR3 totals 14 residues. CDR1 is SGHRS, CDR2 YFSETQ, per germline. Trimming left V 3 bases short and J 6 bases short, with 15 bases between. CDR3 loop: CASSSAGRVDGYTF. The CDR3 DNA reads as TGCGCCAGCAGCTCAGCGGGGAGGGTCGATGGCTACACCTTC.

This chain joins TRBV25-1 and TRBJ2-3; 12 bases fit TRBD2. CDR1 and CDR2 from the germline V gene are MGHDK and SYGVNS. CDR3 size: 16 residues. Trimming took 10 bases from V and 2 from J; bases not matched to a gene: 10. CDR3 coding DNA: TGTGCCACCAGCGTGAGACTAGCGGGAGACACAGATACGCAGTATTTT. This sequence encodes CATSVRLAGDTDTQYF.

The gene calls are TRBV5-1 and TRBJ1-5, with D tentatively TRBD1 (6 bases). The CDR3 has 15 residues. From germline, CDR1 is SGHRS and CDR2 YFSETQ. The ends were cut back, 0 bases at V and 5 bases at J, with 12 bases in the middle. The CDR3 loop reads CASSLEPGADQPQHF. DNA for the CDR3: TGCGCCAGCAGCTTGGAACCAGGGGCGGATCAGCCCCAGCATTTT.

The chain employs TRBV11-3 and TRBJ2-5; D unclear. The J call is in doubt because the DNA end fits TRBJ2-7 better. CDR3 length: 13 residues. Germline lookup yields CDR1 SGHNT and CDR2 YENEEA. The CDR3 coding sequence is TGTGCCAGCAGCTTCGAGCCCCCCTACGAGCAGTACTTC. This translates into CASSFEPPYEQYF.

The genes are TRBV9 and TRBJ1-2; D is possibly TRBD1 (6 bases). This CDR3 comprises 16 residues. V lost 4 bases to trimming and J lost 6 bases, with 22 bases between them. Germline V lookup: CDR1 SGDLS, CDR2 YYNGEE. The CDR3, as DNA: TGTGCCAGCAGCCTCCGACAGGCCCAATTGGGGCATGGCTACACCTTC. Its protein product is CASSLRQAQLGHGYTF.

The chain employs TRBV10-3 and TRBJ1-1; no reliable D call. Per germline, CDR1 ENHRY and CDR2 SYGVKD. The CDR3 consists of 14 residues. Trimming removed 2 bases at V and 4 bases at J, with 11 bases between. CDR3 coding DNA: TGTGCCATCAGTGAGAGGGCAGAAGGCACTGAAGCTTTCTTT. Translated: CAISERAEGTEAFF.

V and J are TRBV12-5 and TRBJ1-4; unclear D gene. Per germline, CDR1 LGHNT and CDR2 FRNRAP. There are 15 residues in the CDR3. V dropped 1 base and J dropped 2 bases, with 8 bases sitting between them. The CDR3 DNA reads TGTGCTAGTGGTTTGGGTAGTCAGACTAATGAAAAACTGTTTTTT. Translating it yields CASGLGSQTNEKLFF.

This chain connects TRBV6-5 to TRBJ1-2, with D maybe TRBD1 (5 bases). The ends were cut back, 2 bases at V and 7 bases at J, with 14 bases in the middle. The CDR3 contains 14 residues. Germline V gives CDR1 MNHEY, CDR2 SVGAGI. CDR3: CASSYTAAGSGYTF. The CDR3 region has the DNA TGTGCCAGCAGTTACACAGCGGCAGGGTCTGGCTACACCTTC.

The CDR3 sequence is CASSGRQRRNSPLHF. The CDR3 region has the DNA TGTGCCAGCAGTGGCCGACAGAGACGTAATTCACCCCTCCACTTT. The chain uses TRBV6-5 and TRBJ1-6, with D perhaps TRBD1 (5 bases). The CDR3 sequence is 15 residues long. The V end lost 5 bases, the J end lost 6 bases, and 14 bases lay between the germline ends. The germline CDR1 and CDR2 sequences are MNHEY and SVGAGI.

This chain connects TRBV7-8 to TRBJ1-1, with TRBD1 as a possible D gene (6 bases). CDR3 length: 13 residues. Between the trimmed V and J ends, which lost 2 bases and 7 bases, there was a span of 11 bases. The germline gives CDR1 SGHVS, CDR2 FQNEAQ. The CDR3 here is CASSLKTGREAFF. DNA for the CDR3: TGTGCCAGCAGCTTAAAGACAGGACGTGAAGCTTTCTTT.

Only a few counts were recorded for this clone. The CDR3, as DNA: TGCGCCAGCAGCCAGAGGGGGCGGGGAGTTGGAAACACCATATATTTT. Protein sequence: CASSQRGRGVGNTIYF. The gene calls are TRBV4-3 and TRBJ1-3; TRBD1 matches at 7 bases. Trimming removed 3 bases from V and 3 bases from J; junction bases left unmatched: 8. CDR3 size: 16 residues. Germline V gene lookup returns CDR1 LGHNA and CDR2 YSLEER.

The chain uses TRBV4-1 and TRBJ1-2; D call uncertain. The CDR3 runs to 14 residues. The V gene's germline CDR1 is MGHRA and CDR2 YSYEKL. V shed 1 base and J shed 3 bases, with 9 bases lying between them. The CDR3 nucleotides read TGCGCCAGCAGCCAAGTTAACAGTTACTATGGCTACACCTTC. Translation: CASSQVNSYYGYTF.

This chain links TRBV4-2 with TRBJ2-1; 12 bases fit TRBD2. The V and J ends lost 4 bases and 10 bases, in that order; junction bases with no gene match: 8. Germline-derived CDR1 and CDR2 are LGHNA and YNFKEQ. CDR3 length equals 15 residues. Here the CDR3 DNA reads TGTGCCAGCAGCCCGCCGGGACTAGCGGGCAAAGAGCAGTTCTTC. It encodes CASSPPGLAGKEQFF.

The CDR3 protein is CASSYSSPDTQYF. CDR3 nucleotide sequence: TGTGCCAGCAGTTACTCGAGCCCCGATACGCAGTATTTT. The V call is TRBV6-5, the J call TRBJ2-3, with no clear D. Trimming pared 0 bases from V and 6 bases from J, leaving 7 bases between. The germline V gene encodes CDR1 MNHEY and CDR2 SVGAGI. The CDR3 is 13 amino acids.